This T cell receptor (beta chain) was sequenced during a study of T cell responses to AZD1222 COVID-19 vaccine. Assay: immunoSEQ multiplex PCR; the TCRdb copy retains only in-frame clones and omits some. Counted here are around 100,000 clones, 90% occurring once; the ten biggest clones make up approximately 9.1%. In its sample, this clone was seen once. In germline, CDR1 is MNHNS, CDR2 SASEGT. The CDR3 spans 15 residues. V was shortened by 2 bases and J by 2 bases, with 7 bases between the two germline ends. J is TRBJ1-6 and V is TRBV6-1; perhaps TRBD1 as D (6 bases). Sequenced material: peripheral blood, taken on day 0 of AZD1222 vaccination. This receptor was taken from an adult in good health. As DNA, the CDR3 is TGTGCCAGCAGTGAAAGACAGGCCTATAATTCACCCCTCCACTTT. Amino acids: CASSERQAYNSPLHF.